The following is a T cell receptor beta chain sequence with its context. Ages ranged from about 18 to 90 years, with residence in 24 US areas. Recovery meant two consecutive negative NP/OP PCR tests, professional clearance, or resolved symptoms. These data are taken from a study of blood T cell repertoires in COVID-19. Study details: T cells, B-cell-depleted T cells, or PBMCs supplied cDNA or gDNA.

The assay was immunoSEQ multiplex PCR, and TCRdb's table has in-frame clones only and misses some. The sample lists about 270,000 clones; about 85% were seen once. Sequenced input: PBMCs or T cells enriched from blood (not recorded which). The TCR sequence derives from a woman aged 45-65 years who had recovered from COVID-19.

This CDR3 reads CASSLARSGTGSGNTIYF. The CDR3 DNA sequence: TGTGCCAGCAGCTTGGCCCGCTCCGGGACAGGCTCTGGAAACACCATATATTTT. The rearrangement joins TRBV7-8 to TRBJ1-3; 8 nucleotides align to TRBD1. The CDR3 loop spans 18 amino acids. With V trimmed by 3 bases and J by 0 bases, 10 bases remained unmatched. Germline CDR1 and CDR2: SGHVS and FQNEAQ.